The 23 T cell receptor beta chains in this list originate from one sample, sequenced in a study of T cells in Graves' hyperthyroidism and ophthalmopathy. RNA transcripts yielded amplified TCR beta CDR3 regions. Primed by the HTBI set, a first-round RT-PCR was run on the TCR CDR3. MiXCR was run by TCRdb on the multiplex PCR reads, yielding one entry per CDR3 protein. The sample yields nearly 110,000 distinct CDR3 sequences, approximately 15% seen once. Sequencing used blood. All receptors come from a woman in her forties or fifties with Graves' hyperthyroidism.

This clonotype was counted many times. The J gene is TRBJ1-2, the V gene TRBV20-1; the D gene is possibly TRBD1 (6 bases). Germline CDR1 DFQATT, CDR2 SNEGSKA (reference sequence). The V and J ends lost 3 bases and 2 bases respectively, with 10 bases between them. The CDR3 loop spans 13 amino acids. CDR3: CSASTGKNYGYTF. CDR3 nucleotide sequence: TGCAGTGCTAGTACAGGGAAGAACTATGGCTACACCTTC.

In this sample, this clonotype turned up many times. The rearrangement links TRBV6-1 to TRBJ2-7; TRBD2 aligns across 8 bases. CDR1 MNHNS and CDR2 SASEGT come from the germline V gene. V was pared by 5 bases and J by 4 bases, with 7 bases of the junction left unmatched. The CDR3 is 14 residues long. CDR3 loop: CASSPGTSPYEQYV. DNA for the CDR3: TGTGCCAGCAGTCCCGGGACTAGTCCTTACGAGCAGTACGTC.

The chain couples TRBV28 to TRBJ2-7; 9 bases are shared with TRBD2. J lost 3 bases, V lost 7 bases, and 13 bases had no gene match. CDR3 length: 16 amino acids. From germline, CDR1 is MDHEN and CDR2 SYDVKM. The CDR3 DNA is TGTGCCAGCAAAGTCGGGAGTAGCGGGAGTTTCTACGAGCAGTACTTC. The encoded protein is CASKVGSSGSFYEQYF.

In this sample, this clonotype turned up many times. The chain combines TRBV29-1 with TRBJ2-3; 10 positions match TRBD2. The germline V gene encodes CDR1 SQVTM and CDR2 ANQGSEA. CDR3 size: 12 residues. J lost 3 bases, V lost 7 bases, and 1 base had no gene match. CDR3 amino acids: CSGSGGTDTQYF. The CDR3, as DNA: TGCAGCGGTAGCGGGGGGACAGATACGCAGTATTTT.

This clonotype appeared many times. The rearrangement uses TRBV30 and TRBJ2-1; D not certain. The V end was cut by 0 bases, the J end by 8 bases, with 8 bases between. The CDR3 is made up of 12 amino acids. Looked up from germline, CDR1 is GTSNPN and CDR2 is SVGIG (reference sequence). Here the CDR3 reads CAWSVSGYEQFF. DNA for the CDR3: TGTGCCTGGAGTGTTTCTGGATATGAGCAGTTCTTC.

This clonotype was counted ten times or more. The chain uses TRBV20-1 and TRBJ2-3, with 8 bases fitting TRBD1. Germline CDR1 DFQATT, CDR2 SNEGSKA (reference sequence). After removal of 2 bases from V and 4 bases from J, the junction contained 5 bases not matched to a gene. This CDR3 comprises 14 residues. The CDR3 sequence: CSARKQGAADTQYF. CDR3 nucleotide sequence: TGCAGTGCTAGAAAGCAGGGGGCGGCAGATACGCAGTATTTT.

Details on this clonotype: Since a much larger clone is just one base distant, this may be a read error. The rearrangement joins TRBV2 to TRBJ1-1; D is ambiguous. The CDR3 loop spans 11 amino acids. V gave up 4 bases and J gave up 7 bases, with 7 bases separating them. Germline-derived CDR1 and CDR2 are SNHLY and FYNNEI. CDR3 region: CASSGLGEAFF. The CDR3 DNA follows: TGTGCCAGCAGTGGACTCGGTGAAGCTTTCTTT.

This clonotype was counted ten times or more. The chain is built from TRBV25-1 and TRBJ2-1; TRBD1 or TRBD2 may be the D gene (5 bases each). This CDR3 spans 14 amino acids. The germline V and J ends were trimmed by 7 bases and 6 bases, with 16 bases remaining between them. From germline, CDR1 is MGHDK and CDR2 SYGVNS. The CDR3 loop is CASTGRDLPNEQFF. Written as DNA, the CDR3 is TGTGCCAGCACCGGTCGGGACCTCCCCAATGAGCAGTTCTTC.

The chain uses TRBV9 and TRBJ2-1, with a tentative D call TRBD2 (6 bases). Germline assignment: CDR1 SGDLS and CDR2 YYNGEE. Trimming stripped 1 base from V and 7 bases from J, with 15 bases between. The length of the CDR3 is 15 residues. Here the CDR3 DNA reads TGTGCCAGCAGCGTATTAGGGGAGGACACAAATGAGCAGTTCTTC. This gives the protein CASSVLGEDTNEQFF. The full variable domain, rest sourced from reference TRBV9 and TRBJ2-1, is DSGVTQTPKHLITATGQRVTLRCSPRSGDLSVYWYQQSLDQGLQFLIQYYNGEERAKGNILERFSAQQFPDLHSELNLSSLELGDSALYFCASSVLGEDTNEQFFGPGTRLTVL.

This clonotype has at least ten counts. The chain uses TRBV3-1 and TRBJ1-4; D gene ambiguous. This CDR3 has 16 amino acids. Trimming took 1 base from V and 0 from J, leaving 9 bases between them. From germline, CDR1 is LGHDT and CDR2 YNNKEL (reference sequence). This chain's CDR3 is CASSQGQLATNEKLFF. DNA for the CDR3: TGTGCCAGCAGCCAAGGGCAGCTCGCAACTAATGAAAAACTGTTTTTT.

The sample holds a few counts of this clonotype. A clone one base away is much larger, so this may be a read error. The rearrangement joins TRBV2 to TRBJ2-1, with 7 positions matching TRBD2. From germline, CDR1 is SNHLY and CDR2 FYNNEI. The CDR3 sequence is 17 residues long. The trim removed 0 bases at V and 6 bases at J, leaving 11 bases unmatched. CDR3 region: CASSEALGGRSINEQFF. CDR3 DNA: TGTGCCAGCAGTGAAGCGCTTGGCGGGAGATCGATCAATGAGCAGTTCTTC.

DNA for the CDR3: TGCGCCAGCAGGGACAGGGCGGGTGAAAAACTGTTTTTT. Translated: CASRDRAGEKLFF. The chain joins TRBV10-2 to TRBJ1-4; 8 bases are a match to TRBD1. Germline assignment: CDR1 WSHSY and CDR2 SAAADI. The CDR3 sequence is 13 residues long. The V segment lost 6 bases and the J segment 7 bases; nucleotides outside the gene matches: 4.

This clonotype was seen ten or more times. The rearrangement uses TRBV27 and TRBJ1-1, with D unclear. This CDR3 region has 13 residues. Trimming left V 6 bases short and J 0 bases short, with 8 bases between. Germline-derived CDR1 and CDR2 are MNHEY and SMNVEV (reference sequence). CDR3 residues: CASRRVMNTEAFF. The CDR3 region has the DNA TGTGCCAGCAGAAGGGTGATGAACACTGAAGCTTTCTTT.

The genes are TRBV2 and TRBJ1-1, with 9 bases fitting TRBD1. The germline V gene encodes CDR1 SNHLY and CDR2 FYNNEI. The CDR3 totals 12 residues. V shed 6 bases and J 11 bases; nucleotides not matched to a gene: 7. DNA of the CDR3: TGTGCCAGCAGATCCGGGACAGGGTTTGCTTTCTTT. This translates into CASRSGTGFAFF.

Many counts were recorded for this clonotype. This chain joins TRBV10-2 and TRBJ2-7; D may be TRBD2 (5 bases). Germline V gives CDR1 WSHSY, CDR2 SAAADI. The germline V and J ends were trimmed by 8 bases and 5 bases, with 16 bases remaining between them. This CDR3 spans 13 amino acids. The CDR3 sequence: CASGIGKPDEQYF. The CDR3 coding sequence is TGCGCCAGCGGGATCGGGAAACCGGACGAGCAGTACTTC.

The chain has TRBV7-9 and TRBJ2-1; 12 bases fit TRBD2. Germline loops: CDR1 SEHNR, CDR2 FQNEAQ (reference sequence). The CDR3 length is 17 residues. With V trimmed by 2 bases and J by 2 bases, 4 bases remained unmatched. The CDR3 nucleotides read TGTGCCAGCAGCTTAACGCGGACTAGCGGGGCCTACAATGAGCAGTTCTTC. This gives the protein CASSLTRTSGAYNEQFF.

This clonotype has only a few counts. The CDR3 sequence: CASRFQGNTEAFF. In DNA, the CDR3 is TGTGCCAGCAGGTTCCAGGGGAACACTGAAGCTTTCTTT. The genes are TRBV6-1 and TRBJ1-1; possible D gene TRBD1, 5 bases. The CDR3 length is 13 residues. V lost 6 bases and J 1 base, leaving 9 bases between the germline ends. The germline gives CDR1 MNHNS, CDR2 SASEGT.

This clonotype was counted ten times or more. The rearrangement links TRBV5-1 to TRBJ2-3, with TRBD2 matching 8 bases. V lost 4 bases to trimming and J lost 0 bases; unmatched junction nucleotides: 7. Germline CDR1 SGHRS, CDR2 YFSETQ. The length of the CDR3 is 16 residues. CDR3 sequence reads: CASSHTSGPSTDTQYF. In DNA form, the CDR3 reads TGCGCCAGCAGCCATACTAGCGGACCAAGCACAGATACGCAGTATTTT. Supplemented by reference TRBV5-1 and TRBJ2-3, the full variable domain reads KAGVTQTPRYLIKTRGQQVTLSCSPISGHRSVSWYQQTPGQGLQFLFEYFSETQRNKGNFPGRFSGRQFSNSRSEMNVSTLELGDSALYLCASSHTSGPSTDTQYFGPGTRLTVL.

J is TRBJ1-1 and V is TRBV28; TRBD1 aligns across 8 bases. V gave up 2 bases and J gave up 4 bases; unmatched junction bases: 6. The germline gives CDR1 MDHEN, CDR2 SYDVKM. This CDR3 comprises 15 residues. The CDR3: CASSLGQGSGTEAFF. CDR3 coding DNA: TGTGCCAGCAGTTTAGGACAGGGTTCGGGCACTGAAGCTTTCTTT.

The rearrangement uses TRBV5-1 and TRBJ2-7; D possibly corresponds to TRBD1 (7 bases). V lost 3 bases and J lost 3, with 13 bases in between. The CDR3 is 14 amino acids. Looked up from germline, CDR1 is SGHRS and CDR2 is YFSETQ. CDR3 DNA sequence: TGCGCCAGCAGCTCAGGGGGGAAGGGCTACGAGCAGTACTTC. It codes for CASSSGGKGYEQYF. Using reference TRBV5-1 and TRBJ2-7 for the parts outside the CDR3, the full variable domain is KAGVTQTPRYLIKTRGQQVTLSCSPISGHRSVSWYQQTPGQGLQFLFEYFSETQRNKGNFPGRFSGRQFSNSRSEMNVSTLELGDSALYLCASSSGGKGYEQYFGPGTRLTVT.

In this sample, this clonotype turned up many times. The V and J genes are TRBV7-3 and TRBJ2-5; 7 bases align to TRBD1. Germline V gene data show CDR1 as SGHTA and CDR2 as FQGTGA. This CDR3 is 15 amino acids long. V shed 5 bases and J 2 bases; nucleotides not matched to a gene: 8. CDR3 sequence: CASSPNRGPQETQYF. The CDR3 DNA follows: TGTGCCAGCAGCCCGAACAGGGGACCTCAAGAGACCCAGTACTTC.

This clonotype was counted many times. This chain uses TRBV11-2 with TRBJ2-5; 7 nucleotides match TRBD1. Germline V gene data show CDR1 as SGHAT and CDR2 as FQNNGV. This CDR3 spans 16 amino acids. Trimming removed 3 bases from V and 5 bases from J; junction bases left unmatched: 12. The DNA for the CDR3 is TGTGCCAGCAGCTTGGACATAGGGGGCGGTGGGGAGACCCAGTACTTC. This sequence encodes CASSLDIGGGGETQYF.

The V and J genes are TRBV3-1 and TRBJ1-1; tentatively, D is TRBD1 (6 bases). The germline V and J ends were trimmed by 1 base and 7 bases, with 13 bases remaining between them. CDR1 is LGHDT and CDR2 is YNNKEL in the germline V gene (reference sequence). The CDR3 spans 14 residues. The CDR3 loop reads CASSQARGAVEAFF. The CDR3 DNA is TGTGCCAGCAGCCAAGCAAGGGGGGCCGTTGAAGCTTTCTTT.